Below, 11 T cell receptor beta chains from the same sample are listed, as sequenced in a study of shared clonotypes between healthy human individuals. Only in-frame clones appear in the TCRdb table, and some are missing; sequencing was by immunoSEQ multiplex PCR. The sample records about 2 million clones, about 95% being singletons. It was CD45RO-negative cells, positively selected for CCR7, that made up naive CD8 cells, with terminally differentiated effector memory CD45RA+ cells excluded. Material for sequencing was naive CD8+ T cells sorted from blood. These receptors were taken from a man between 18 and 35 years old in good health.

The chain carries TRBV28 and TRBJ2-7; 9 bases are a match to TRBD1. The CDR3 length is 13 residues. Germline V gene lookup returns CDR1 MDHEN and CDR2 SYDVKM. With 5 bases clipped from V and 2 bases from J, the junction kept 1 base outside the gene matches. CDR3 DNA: TGTGCCAGCAGTAGGGACAGGGCCTACGAGCAGTACTTC. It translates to CASSRDRAYEQYF.

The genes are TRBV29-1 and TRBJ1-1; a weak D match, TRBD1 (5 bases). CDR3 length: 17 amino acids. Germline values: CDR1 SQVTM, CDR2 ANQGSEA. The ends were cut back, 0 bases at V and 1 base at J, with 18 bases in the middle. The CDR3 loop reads CSVEDFLEGPTNTEAFF. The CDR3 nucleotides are TGCAGCGTTGAAGATTTCCTGGAGGGGCCCACGAACACTGAAGCTTTCTTT.

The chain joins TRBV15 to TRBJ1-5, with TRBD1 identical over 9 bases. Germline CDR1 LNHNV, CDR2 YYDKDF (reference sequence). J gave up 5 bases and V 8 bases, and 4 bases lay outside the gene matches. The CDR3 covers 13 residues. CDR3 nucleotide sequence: TGTGCCACCGGACAGGGGTTGGATCAGCCCCAGCATTTT. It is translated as CATGQGLDQPQHF.

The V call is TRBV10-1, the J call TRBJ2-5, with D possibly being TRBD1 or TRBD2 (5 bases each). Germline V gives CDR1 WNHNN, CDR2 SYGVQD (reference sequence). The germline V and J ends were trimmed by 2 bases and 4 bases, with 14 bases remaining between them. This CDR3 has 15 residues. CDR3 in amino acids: CASSERGPITETQYF. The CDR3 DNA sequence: TGCGCCAGCAGTGAGCGGGGACCCATTACAGAGACCCAGTACTTC.

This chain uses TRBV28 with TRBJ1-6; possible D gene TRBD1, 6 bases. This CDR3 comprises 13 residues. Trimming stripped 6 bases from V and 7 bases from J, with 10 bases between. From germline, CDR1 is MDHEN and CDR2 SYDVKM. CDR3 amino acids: CASRSDRNSPLHF. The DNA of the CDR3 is TGTGCCAGCAGGTCCGACAGGAATTCACCCCTCCACTTT.

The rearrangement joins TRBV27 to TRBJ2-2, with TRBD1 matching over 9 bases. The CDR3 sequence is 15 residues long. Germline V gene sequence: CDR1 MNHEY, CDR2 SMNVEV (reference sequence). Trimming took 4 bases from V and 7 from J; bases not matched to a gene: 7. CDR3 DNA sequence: TGTGCCAGCAGTTACCTACGGACAGGGGTCGGGGAGCTGTTTTTT. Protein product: CASSYLRTGVGELFF.

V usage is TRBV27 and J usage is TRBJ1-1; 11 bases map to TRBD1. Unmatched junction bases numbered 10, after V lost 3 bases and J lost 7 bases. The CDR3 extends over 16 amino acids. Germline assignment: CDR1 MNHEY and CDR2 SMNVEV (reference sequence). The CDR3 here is CASSLHPGQGVFEAFF. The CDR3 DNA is TGTGCCAGCAGTTTGCACCCGGGACAGGGGGTTTTTGAAGCTTTCTTT.

CDR3 DNA sequence: TGTGCCAGCAGCTTGTACAGGAACACTGAAGCTTTCTTT. Its protein product is CASSLYRNTEAFF. This chain uses TRBV5-5 with TRBJ1-1; D is uncertain. The CDR3 spans 13 residues. V lost 1 base and J lost 1, with 5 bases in between. CDR1 is SGHKS and CDR2 is YYEKEE in the germline V gene (reference sequence).

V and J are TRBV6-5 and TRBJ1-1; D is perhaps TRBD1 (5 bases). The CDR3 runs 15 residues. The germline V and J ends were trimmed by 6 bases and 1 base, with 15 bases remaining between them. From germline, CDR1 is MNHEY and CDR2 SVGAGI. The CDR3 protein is CASSPRGGSNTEAFF. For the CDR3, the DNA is TGTGCCAGCAGCCCCCGGGGGGGTTCGAACACTGAAGCTTTCTTT.

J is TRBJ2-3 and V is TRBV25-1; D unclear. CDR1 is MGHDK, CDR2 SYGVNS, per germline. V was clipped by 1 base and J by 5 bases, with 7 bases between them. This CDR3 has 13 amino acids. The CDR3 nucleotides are TGTGCCAGCAGTGAATCCCACTTAGATACGCAGTATTTT. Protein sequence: CASSESHLDTQYF.

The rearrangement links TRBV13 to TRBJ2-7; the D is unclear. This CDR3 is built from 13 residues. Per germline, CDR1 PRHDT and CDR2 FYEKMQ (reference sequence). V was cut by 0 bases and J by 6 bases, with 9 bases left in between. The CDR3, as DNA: TGTGCCAGCAGCTTAGGTTCCCCTCTCGAGCAGTACTTC. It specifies CASSLGSPLEQYF. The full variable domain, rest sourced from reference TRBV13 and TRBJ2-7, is AAGVIQSPRHLIKEKRETATLKCYPIPRHDTVYWYQQGPGQDPQFLISFYEKMQSDKGSIPDRFSAQQFSDYHSELNMSSLELGDSALYFCASSLGSPLEQYFGPGTRLTVT.